This TCR beta chain derives from a study of cytomegalovirus exposure and HLA in healthy donors. The PCR employed 60 Vbeta primers together with 13 Jbeta primers. Clones were read by immunoSEQ multiplex PCR, and TCRdb kept only the in-frame ones, dropping some. The table records over 150,000 clones, roughly four fifths of them present only once. Remarks on this clone: Distinct nucleotide sequences in the sample also encode this CDR3.

Per the germline V gene, CDR1 is KGHSH and CDR2 is LQKENI. The CDR3 length is 19 residues. Trimming removed 1 base from V and 1 base from J; junction bases left unmatched: 16. The rearrangement joins TRBV18 to TRBJ2-7; TRBD2 agrees at 7 bases. Sequenced sample: PBMCs. This TCR was recovered from a man aged 45-65 years in good health and CMV-seronegative. CDR3 in DNA: TGTGCCAGCTCACCACTTTCCCCTCGGAGCGGGGCTTTATCCTACGAGCAGTACTTC. Amino acids: CASSPLSPRSGALSYEQYF.